The T cell receptor beta chain described here comes from a study of blood T cell repertoires in COVID-19 (dated by TCRdb to about 2020). Regarding the complete study: Samples from collaborators originated in the United States, Italy and Spain and spanned both the acute and convalescent phases of COVID-19. The material from the prospective study consisted of cDNA or gDNA derived from T cells, B-cell-depleted T cells, or PBMCs. Samples came from the ongoing ImmuneRACE study (first 160 participants) plus 1,254 subjects from 6 global collaborators. The repertoires were made available in a free public database intended to serve as a resource for research on the immune response to SARS-CoV-2. Where available, HLA class I and class II types were obtained from metadata supplied by the sample provider rather than from assay-based typing. Sample metadata almost always included a de-identified subject ID, COVID-19 status, age in years and sex. Subjects who had been exposed to COVID-19, were actively infected with it, or had recovered from it provided the deeply sampled blood TCRbeta repertoires that made up the dataset.

Trimming at the junction amounts to 3 bases on V and 10 bases on J, and the germline ends lie 15 bases apart. The CDR3 holds 13 amino acids from the cysteine to the phenylalanine. The DNA shown is the 39-base CDR3, in frame from base 1. The germline V gene yields LGHNT for CDR1 and FRNRAP for CDR2. Another Seattle source contributed samples from volunteer blood donors who had recovered from COVID-19. Each collaborating institution followed its own protocols to collect whole blood in K2EDTA tubes. For TCRbeta analysis, collaborators shipped samples as frozen whole blood, isolated PBMCs, or DNA extracted from either of those sample types. The immunoSEQ Assay, a bias-controlled multiplex PCR, was used to amplify TCRbeta CDR3 regions from genomic DNA. From the authors' description of their analysis: Nucleated cell counts per sample were estimated from amplification of reference gene primers within the assay. To quantify the absolute abundance of each unique TCRbeta CDR3 rearrangement, sequence reads were collapsed and filtered. For each sample, productive Simpson clonality was calculated as the square root of Simpson's diversity index across productive rearrangements. TCRdb took over this immuneACCESS table, retaining in-frame rearrangements with V and J assigned. Such tables are incomplete; in checked studies, under half of the missing clones stem from an unresolved V gene, and the remainder is unexplained. That table supplies the V and J calls and clone size; D and trimming were determined from the DNA. Recorded for this sample are nearly 300,000 clones; around 89% of them occurred a single time. The top ten clonotypes cover 6.9% of the sample.

To note about this clone: There is no known antigen for this receptor. One base away there is no much larger clone; base qualities are not given.

Results the study describes overall, beyond this receptor: Clinical and demographic metadata were provided uncurated, with the amount varying by source and participant.

The sequence came from a woman aged 25 to 45 who had recovered from COVID-19. The rearrangement joined TRBV12-5 to TRBJ1-2, and TRBD1 may be the D gene, going by 5 matching bases. Input material: peripheral blood. For the CDR3, the sequence is CASGFGGAPFYTF. The bases are TGTGCTAGTGGTTTCGGCGGGGCACCGTTCTACACCTTC.